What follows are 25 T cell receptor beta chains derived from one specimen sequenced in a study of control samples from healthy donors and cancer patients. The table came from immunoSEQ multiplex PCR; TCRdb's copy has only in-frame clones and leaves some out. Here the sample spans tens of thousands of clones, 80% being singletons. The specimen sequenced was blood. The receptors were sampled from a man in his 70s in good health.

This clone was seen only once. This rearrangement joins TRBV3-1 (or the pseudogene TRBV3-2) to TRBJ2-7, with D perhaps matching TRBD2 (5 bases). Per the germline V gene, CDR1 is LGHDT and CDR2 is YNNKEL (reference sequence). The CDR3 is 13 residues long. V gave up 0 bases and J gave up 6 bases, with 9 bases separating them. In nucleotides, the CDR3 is TGTGCCAGCAGCCAAGATCGTCGGGGCGAGCAGTACTTC. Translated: CASSQDRRGEQYF.

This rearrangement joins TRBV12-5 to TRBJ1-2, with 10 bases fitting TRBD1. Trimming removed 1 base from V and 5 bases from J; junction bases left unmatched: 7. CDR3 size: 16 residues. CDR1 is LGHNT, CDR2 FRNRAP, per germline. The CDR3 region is CASGLARGTGVYGYTF. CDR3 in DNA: TGTGCTAGTGGTTTGGCCCGAGGGACAGGGGTTTATGGCTACACCTTC.

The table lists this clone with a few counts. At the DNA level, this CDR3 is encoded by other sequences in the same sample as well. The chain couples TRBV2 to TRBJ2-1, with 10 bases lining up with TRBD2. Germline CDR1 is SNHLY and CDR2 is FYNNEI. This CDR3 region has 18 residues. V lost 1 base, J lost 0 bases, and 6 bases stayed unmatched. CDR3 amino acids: CASSEVSGGTSSYNEQFF. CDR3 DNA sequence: TGTGCCAGCAGTGAAGTTAGCGGGGGGACGAGCTCCTACAATGAGCAGTTCTTC.

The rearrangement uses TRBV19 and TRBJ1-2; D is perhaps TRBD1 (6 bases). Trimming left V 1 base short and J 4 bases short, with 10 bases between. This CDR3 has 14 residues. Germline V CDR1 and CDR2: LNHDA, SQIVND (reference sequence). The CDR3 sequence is CASSIGTAAYGYTF. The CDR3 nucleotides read TGTGCCAGTAGTATAGGGACAGCGGCCTATGGCTACACCTTC.

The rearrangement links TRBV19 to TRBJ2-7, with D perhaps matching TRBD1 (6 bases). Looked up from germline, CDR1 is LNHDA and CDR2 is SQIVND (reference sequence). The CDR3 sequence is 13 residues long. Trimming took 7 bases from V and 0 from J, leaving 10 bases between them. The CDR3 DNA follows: TGTGCCAGTAAGGCACAGGGCTCCTACGAGCAGTACTTC. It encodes CASKAQGSYEQYF. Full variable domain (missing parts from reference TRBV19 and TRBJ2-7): DGGITQSPKYLFRKEGQNVTLSCEQNLNHDAMYWYRQDPGQGLRLIYYSQIVNDFQKGDIAEGYSVSREKKESFPLTVTSAQKNPTAFYLCASKAQGSYEQYFGPGTRLTVT.

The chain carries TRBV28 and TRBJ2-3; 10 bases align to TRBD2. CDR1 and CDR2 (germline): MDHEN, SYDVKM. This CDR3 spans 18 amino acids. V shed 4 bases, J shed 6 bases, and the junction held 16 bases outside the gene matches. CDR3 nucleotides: TGTGCCAGCAGTTCTCTAAGGAGGGCTAGCGGGGGAGGGGATACGCAGTATTTT. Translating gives CASSSLRRASGGGDTQYF.

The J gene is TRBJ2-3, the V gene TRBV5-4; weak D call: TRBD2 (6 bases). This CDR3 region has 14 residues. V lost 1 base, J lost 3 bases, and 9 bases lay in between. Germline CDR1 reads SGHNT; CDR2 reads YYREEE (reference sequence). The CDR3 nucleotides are TGTGCCAGCAGCTTGTACGGGACTACAGATACGCAGTATTTT. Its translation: CASSLYGTTDTQYF.

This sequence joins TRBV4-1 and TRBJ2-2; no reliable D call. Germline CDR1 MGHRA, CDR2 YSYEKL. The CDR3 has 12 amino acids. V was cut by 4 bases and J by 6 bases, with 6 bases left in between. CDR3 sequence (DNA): TGCGCCAGCAGCCTCTACCCCGGGGAGCTGTTTTTT. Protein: CASSLYPGELFF.

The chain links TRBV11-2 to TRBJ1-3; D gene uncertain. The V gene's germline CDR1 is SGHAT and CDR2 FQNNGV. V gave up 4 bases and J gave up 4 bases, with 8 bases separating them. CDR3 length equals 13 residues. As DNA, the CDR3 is TGTGCCAGCAGCTGGGCAGAGGGAAACACCATATATTTT. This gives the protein CASSWAEGNTIYF.

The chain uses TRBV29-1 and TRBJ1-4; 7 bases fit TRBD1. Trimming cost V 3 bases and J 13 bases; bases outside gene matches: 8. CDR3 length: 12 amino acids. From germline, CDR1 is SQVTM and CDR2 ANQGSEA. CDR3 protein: CSVDQGGMGLFF. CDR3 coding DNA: TGCAGCGTTGACCAGGGGGGAATGGGACTGTTTTTT.

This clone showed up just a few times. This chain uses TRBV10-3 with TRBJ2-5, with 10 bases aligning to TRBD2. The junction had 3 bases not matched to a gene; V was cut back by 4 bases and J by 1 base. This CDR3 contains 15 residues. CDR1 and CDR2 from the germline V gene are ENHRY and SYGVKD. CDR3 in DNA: TGTGCCATCAGTGGGCTAGCGGGAGTCCAAGAGACCCAGTACTTC. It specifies CAISGLAGVQETQYF.

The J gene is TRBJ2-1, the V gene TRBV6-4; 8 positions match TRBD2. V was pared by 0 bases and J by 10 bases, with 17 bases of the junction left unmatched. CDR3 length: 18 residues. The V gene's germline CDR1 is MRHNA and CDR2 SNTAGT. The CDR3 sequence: CASSDSFKRGSSMQEQFF. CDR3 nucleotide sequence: TGTGCCAGCAGTGACTCCTTCAAGCGGGGGAGTTCAATGCAAGAGCAGTTCTTC.

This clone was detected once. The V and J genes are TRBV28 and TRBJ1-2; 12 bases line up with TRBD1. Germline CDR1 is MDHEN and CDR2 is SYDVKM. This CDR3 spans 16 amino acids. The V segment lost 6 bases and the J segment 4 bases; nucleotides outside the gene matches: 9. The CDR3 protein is CASSIGRGQGAYGYTF. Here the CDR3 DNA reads TGTGCCAGCAGCATTGGGAGGGGACAGGGGGCCTATGGCTACACCTTC.

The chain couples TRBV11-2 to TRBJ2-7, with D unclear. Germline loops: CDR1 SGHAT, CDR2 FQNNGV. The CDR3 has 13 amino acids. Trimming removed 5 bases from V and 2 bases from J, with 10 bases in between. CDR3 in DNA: TGTGCCAGCAGCCGTGCTTCTACCTACGAGCAGTACTTC. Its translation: CASSRASTYEQYF. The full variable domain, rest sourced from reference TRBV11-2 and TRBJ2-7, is EAGVAQSPRYKIIEKRQSVAFWCNPISGHATLYWYQQILGQGPKLLIQFQNNGVVDDSQLPKDRFSAERLKGVDSTLKIQPAKLEDSAVYLCASSRASTYEQYFGPGTRLTVT.

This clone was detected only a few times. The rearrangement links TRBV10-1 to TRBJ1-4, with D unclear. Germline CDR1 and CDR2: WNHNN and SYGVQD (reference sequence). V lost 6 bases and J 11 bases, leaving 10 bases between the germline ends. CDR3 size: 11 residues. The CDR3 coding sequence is TGCGCCAGCAGGACTCGAGTGAAACTGTTTTTT. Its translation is CASRTRVKLFF.

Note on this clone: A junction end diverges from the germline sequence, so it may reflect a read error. CDR3 nucleotide sequence: TGTGCCGGCTCACCCCAGGGACAGGCCAACTATGGCTACACCTTC. It yields the protein CAGSPQGQANYGYTF. V gene TRBV18 combines with J gene TRBJ1-2; 8 positions match TRBD1. Per germline, CDR1 KGHSH and CDR2 LQKENI. The CDR3 has 15 amino acids.

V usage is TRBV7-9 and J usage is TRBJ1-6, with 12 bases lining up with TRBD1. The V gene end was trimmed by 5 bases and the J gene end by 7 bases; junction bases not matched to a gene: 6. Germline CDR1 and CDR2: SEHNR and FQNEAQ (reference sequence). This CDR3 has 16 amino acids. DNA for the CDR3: TGTGCCAGCAGCCTGGGACAGGGGGCACGGAATTCACCCCTCCACTTT. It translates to CASSLGQGARNSPLHF.

The CDR3 bases are TGTGCCAGCAGGGTAGATGGCTACAATGAGCAGTTCTTC. It translates to CASRVDGYNEQFF. The chain joins TRBV12-3 or TRBV12-4 to TRBJ2-1; no firm D call. The CDR3 is 13 residues long. Between the trimmed V and J ends, which lost 6 bases and 3 bases, there was a span of 9 bases.

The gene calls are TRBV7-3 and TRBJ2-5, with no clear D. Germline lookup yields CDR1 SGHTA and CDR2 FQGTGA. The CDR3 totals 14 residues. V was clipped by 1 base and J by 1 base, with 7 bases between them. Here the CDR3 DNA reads TGTGCCAGCAGCTTAAGCCGGGCCCAAGAGACCCAGTACTTC. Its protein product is CASSLSRAQETQYF.

In DNA, the CDR3 is TGTGCCAGCCAAACAGGGATGTCCCCAAATTCACCCCTCCACTTT. It translates to CASQTGMSPNSPLHF. The chain has TRBV18 and TRBJ1-6; the D gene is possibly TRBD1 (6 bases). Trimming removed 8 bases from V and 7 bases from J, with 18 bases in between. Germline V gene sequence: CDR1 KGHSH, CDR2 LQKENI. The CDR3 extends over 15 amino acids. Filled out from reference TRBV18 and TRBJ1-6, the complete variable domain reads NAGVMQNPRHLVRRRGQEARLRCSPMKGHSHVYWYRQLPEEGLKFMVYLQKENIIDESGMPKERFSAEFPKEGPSILRIQQVVRGDSAAYFCASQTGMSPNSPLHFGNGTRLTVT.

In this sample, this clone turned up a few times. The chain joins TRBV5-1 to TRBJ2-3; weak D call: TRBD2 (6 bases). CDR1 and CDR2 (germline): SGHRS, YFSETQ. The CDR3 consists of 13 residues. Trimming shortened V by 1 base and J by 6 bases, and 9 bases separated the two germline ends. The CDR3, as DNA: TGCGCCAGCAGCTTGTCAGGAGGGGATACGCAGTATTTT. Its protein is CASSLSGGDTQYF.

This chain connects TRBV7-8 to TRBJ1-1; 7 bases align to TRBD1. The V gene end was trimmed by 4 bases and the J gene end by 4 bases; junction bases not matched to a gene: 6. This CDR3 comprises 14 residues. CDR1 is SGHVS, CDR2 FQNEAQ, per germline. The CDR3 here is CASSSDREGTEAFF. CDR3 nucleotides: TGTGCCAGCAGCTCCGACAGGGAGGGCACTGAAGCTTTCTTT.

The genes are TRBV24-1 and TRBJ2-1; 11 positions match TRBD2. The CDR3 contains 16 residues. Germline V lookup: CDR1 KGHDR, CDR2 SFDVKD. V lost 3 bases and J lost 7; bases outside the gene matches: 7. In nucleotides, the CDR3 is TGTGCCACCAGTGATCGATTAGCGGGAGGGCGGAATGAGCAGTTCTTC. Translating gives CATSDRLAGGRNEQFF.

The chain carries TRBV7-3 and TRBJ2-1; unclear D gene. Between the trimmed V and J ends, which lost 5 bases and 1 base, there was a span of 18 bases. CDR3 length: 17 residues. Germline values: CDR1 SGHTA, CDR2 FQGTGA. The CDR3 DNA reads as TGTGCCAGCAGCCTCCGACTGTCTATCGGGTCCTACAATGAGCAGTTCTTC. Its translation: CASSLRLSIGSYNEQFF. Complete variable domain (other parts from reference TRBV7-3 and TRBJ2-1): GAGVSQTPSNKVTEKGKYVELRCDPISGHTALYWYRQSLGQGPEFLIYFQGTGAADDSGLPNDRFFAVRPEGSVSTLKIQRTERGDSAVYLCASSLRLSIGSYNEQFFGPGTRLTVL.

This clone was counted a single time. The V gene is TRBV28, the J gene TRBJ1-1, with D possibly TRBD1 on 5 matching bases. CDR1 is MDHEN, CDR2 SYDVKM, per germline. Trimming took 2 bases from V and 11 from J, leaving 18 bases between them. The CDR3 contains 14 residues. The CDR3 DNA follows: TGTGCCAGCAGTTTAGGCGTGGGGCCCCTAAAGGCTTTCTTT. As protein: CASSLGVGPLKAFF.